The 24 T cell receptor beta chains in this list originate from one sample, sequenced in a study of cytomegalovirus exposure and HLA in healthy donors (dated by TCRdb to 2016 to 2017). Libraries were made using the immunoSEQ multiplex PCR assay. For the multiplex PCR, a mixture combining 60 forward primers for TCR Vbeta segments and 13 reverse primers for TCR Jbeta segments was used. In its TCRdb copy, this immuneACCESS table keeps in-frame sequences only and misses some clones. Where compared with another copy, unresolved V genes explain less than half of these, and the others have no known cause. Here the sample has about 100,000 clones; 73% occur a single time. Over 3% of the sample comes from the top ten. Sequencing was performed on PBMCs. These receptor sequences come from a man between 35 and 55 years old in good health and CMV-seronegative.

The rearrangement links TRBV29-1 to TRBJ2-7; 11 bases are shared with TRBD2. Trimming took 4 bases from V and 5 from J; bases not matched to a gene: 7. This CDR3 is built from 14 residues. Germline-derived CDR1 and CDR2 are SQVTM and ANQGSEA. The CDR3 is CSVVGLAAGHEQYF. CDR3 bases: TGCAGCGTTGTGGGACTAGCGGCGGGACACGAGCAGTACTTC.

This rearrangement joins TRBV7-9 to TRBJ2-2, with D maybe TRBD1 (5 bases). Trimming cost V 5 bases and J 0 bases, with 7 bases left between them. CDR1 and CDR2 from the germline V gene are SEHNR and FQNEAQ (reference sequence). The CDR3 consists of 14 residues. The CDR3 reads CASSLQANTGELFF. The CDR3 bases are TGTGCCAGCAGCCTACAGGCGAACACCGGGGAGCTGTTTTTT.

This chain links TRBV11-3 with TRBJ2-5; a weak D match, TRBD1 (5 bases). In germline, CDR1 is SGHNT, CDR2 YENEEA. With 5 bases removed from V and 5 bases from J, the gap between germline ends came to 12 bases. This CDR3 is built from 13 residues. In nucleotides, the CDR3 is TGTGCCAGCAGCCTATATAAGGGGGAGACCCAGTACTTC. Translated, it gives CASSLYKGETQYF.

V gene TRBV2 combines with J gene TRBJ1-1, with D perhaps matching TRBD1 (6 bases). Germline CDR1 is SNHLY and CDR2 is FYNNEI. The CDR3 contains 11 residues. The germline V and J ends were trimmed by 3 bases and 11 bases, with 10 bases remaining between them. This CDR3 is CASSDRGSAFF. The DNA of the CDR3 is TGTGCCAGCAGTGACAGGGGAAGCGCTTTCTTT.

The gene calls are TRBV21-1 and TRBJ2-1; the D call TRBD1 from the table was never checked on the DNA. TRBV21-1 is shown as a pseudogene. The CDR3 runs to 15 residues. The CDR3 bases are TGTGCCAGCAGCAAAGAAGGGGGTTGCTACAATGAGCAGTTCTTC. It is translated as CASSKEGGCYNEQFF.

The chain links TRBV15 to TRBJ1-2; D not certain. The CDR3 runs 14 residues. V was shortened by 1 base and J by 5 bases, with 11 bases between the two germline ends. Germline CDR1 and CDR2: LNHNV and YYDKDF (reference sequence). As DNA, the CDR3 is TGTGCCACCAGCAGAGCTCAACGGGGATATGGCTACACCTTC. Encoded protein: CATSRAQRGYGYTF.

The chain carries TRBV2 and TRBJ2-7; a possible D gene is TRBD1 (6 bases). The CDR3 length is 16 residues. CDR1 SNHLY and CDR2 FYNNEI come from the germline V gene. The V and J ends lost 7 bases and 5 bases respectively, with 24 bases between them. DNA for the CDR3: TGTGCCAGCACGAAGACAGGCACGTCAAGGTCGGACGAGCAGTACTTC. Translation gives CASTKTGTSRSDEQYF.

The chain combines TRBV19 with TRBJ2-7, with 14 bases identical to TRBD2. The V gene end was trimmed by 4 bases and the J gene end by 3 bases; junction bases not matched to a gene: 5. Germline V lookup: CDR1 LNHDA, CDR2 SQIVND (reference sequence). The CDR3 sequence is 16 residues long. The CDR3 is CASSTRTSGGYYEQYF. The CDR3, as DNA: TGTGCCAGTAGTACCCGGACTAGCGGGGGGTACTACGAGCAGTACTTC.

The chain's CDR3 is CASSKGGGSYEQYF. The DNA for the CDR3 is TGTGCCAGCAGCAAAGGGGGGGGCTCCTACGAGCAGTACTTC. The gene calls are TRBV21-1 and TRBJ2-7; the table's D call TRBD2 went unverified against the DNA. TRBV21-1 is an annotated pseudogene. The CDR3 is made up of 14 amino acids.

This clone was observed a single time. The chain uses TRBV19 and TRBJ1-6, with 9 bases lining up with TRBD1. CDR1 and CDR2 from the germline V gene are LNHDA and SQIVND (reference sequence). The CDR3 runs to 16 residues. J lost 3 bases, V lost 7 bases, and 7 bases had no gene match. The CDR3 reads CASTLTGGFYNSPLHF. CDR3 nucleotides: TGTGCCAGTACCCTTACAGGGGGCTTCTATAATTCACCCCTCCACTTT.

This clone was detected only a few times. The genes are TRBV10-3 and TRBJ1-6; perhaps TRBD1 as D (5 bases). The V end lost 7 bases, the J end lost 2 bases, and 9 bases lay between the germline ends. This CDR3 spans 14 amino acids. Germline V gene sequence: CDR1 ENHRY, CDR2 SYGVKD. The CDR3 nucleotides read TGTGCCATCAAGGCAGGGACCTATAATTCACCCCTCCACTTT. Protein product: CAIKAGTYNSPLHF.

The chain links TRBV6-5 to TRBJ1-6; D call uncertain. This CDR3 spans 15 amino acids. With 2 bases removed from V and 0 bases from J, the gap between germline ends came to 5 bases. CDR1 is MNHEY, CDR2 SVGAGI, per germline. The CDR3: CASSYGRSYNSPLHF. The CDR3 bases are TGTGCCAGCAGTTACGGGCGCTCCTATAATTCACCCCTCCACTTT.

On this clone: As the CDR3 is not closed by the conserved phenylalanine or tryptophan, this likely results from a read error. The rearrangement links TRBV2 to TRBJ2-2; 9 nucleotides align to TRBD1. This CDR3 is 13 amino acids long. The germline gives CDR1 SNHLY, CDR2 FYNNEI. Losses at the gene ends were 5 bases for V and 9 bases for J; bases not matched to a gene: 4. The CDR3 sequence is CASSPTGGWELFV. The CDR3 region has the DNA TGTGCCAGCAGTCCGACAGGGGGTTGGGAGCTGTTTGTT.

The genes are TRBV18 and TRBJ1-1; TRBD1 aligns across 8 bases. Trimming at V came to 3 bases and at J to 4 bases, leaving 1 base not matched to a gene. Germline V CDR1 and CDR2: KGHSH, LQKENI. The CDR3 sequence is 13 residues long. The CDR3 is CASSPTGGTEAFF. CDR3 DNA: TGTGCCAGCTCACCTACAGGGGGCACTGAAGCTTTCTTT.

The gene calls are TRBV7-9 and TRBJ2-5; no clear D gene. Per the germline V gene, CDR1 is SEHNR and CDR2 is FQNEAQ (reference sequence). The CDR3 sequence is 13 residues long. V was pared by 6 bases and J by 1 base, with 9 bases between. The CDR3 DNA follows: TGTGCCAGCAGATTCACGGGCCAAGAGACCCAGTACTTC. Translated, it gives CASRFTGQETQYF.

This clone was observed once. The rearrangement links TRBV7-9 to TRBJ2-3; 9 bases match TRBD2. Germline assignment: CDR1 SEHNR and CDR2 FQNEAQ (reference sequence). The junction had 6 bases not matched to a gene; V was cut back by 5 bases and J by 6 bases. The CDR3 length is 14 residues. The CDR3 DNA is TGTGCCAGCAGCCCGGGACTAGCATCCGATACGCAGTATTTT. It translates to CASSPGLASDTQYF.

The chain recombines TRBV4-1 with TRBJ2-5; possibly TRBD2 for D (7 bases). The CDR3 contains 17 residues. The V end lost 1 base, the J end lost 5 bases, and 20 bases lay between the germline ends. Germline assignment: CDR1 MGHRA and CDR2 YSYEKL. The CDR3 DNA sequence: TGCGCCAGCAGCCAAGCACCGGGCCGGGGGGCCCAGGAGACCCAGTACTTC. Translation: CASSQAPGRGAQETQYF.

This chain connects TRBV5-1 to TRBJ2-1; possible D gene TRBD1, 6 bases. Germline CDR1 reads SGHRS; CDR2 reads YFSETQ. CDR3 length: 14 amino acids. V gave up 4 bases and J gave up 4 bases, with 12 bases separating them. CDR3 nucleotides: TGCGCCAGCAGCATTCGGACAGAGTACAATGAGCAGTTCTTC. Protein sequence: CASSIRTEYNEQFF.

This clone has just a few counts. The chain combines TRBV7-2 with TRBJ2-3; perhaps TRBD1 as D (7 bases). V lost 5 bases and J 5 bases, leaving 17 bases between the germline ends. The CDR3 contains 15 residues. Germline lookup yields CDR1 SGHTA and CDR2 FQGNSA. The DNA for the CDR3 is TGTGCCAGCAGCCGTAGCAGGGGGGTAGGAGATACGCAGTATTTT. Translating it yields CASSRSRGVGDTQYF.

This clone is a singleton in its sample. This rearrangement joins TRBV4-1 to TRBJ1-4; D not certain. Trimming took off 0 bases at V and 0 bases at J, with 11 bases between the two ends. CDR1 is MGHRA and CDR2 is YSYEKL in the germline V gene. The CDR3 consists of 17 residues. In DNA form, the CDR3 reads TGCGCCAGCAGCCAAGATGGCAGGATCGCAACTAATGAAAAACTGTTTTTT. It encodes CASSQDGRIATNEKLFF.

V and J are TRBV20-1 and TRBJ2-2, with 7 bases that match TRBD2. V shed 3 bases, J shed 16 bases, and the junction held 8 bases outside the gene matches. Germline CDR1 reads DFQATT; CDR2 reads SNEGSKA (reference sequence). CDR3 length: 11 residues. The CDR3 loop is CSASIGGSRFF. The CDR3 DNA reads TGCAGTGCTAGTATTGGCGGGAGCCGGTTTTTT.

The V call is TRBV29-1, the J call TRBJ1-4; TRBD1 matches at 7 bases. This CDR3 region has 12 residues. Per germline, CDR1 SQVTM and CDR2 ANQGSEA. Unmatched junction bases numbered 0, after V lost 3 bases and J lost 5 bases. The CDR3 loop reads CSVDRGNEKLFF. The CDR3 DNA sequence: TGCAGCGTTGACAGGGGGAATGAAAAACTGTTTTTT.

V is TRBV4-2 and J is TRBJ1-4, with D possibly being TRBD1 (6 bases). CDR1 is LGHNA and CDR2 is YNFKEQ in the germline V gene. V was shortened by 0 bases and J by 4 bases, with 12 bases between the two germline ends. The CDR3 totals 16 residues. Written as DNA, the CDR3 is TGTGCCAGCAGCCAAGATCGCAGGACAGATAATGAAAAACTGTTTTTT. Protein: CASSQDRRTDNEKLFF.

The genes are TRBV27 and TRBJ2-3; D possibly corresponds to TRBD1 (5 bases). V was trimmed by 3 bases and J by 2 bases, leaving 9 bases between them. The CDR3 sequence is 14 residues long. CDR1 and CDR2 from the germline V gene are MNHEY and SMNVEV (reference sequence). The CDR3 nucleotides read TGTGCCAGCAGTTTTGGGGCGATCACAGATACGCAGTATTTT. Its translation: CASSFGAITDTQYF.